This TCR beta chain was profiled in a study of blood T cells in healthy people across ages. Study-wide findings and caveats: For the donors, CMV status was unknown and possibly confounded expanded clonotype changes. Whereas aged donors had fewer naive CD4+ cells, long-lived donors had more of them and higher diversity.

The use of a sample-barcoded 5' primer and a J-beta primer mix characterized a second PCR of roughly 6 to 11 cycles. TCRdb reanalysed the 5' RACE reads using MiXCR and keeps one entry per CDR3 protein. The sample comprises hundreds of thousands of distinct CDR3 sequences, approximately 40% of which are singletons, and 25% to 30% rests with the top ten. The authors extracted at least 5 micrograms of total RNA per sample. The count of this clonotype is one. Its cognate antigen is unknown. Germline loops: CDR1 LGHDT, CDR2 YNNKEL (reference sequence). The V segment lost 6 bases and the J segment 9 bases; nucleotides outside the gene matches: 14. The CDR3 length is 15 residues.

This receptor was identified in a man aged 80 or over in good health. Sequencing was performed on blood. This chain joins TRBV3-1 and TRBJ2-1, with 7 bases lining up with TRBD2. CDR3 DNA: TGTGCCAGCAGTCCGAGGGTGGGAGGGCAAGCTGAGCAGTTCTTC. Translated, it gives CASSPRVGGQAEQFF.